These 26 T cell receptor beta chains were all obtained from the same sample, sequenced in a study of shared clonotypes between healthy human individuals. Libraries were prepared by immunoSEQ multiplex PCR; TCRdb keeps only in-frame clonotypes and omits some of them. The table lists around 1,000,000 clones, approximately 80% of them singletons, with roughly 0.83% in the top ten. Specimen: memory CD4+ T cells from PBMCs. Specified subset: CD45RA-negative fraction. These receptors originate from a man aged 18 to 30 in good health. Some clones in this sample may be carry-over from other donors' samples.

This chain joins TRBV4-3 and TRBJ1-5, with D possibly being TRBD1 (5 bases). The germline CDR1 and CDR2 sequences are LGHNA and YSLEER. The CDR3 covers 15 residues. Trimming pared 0 bases from V and 6 bases from J, leaving 12 bases between. The CDR3, as DNA: TGCGCCAGCAGCCAAGATAGCAGGGCGGGTCAGCCCCAGCATTTT. Translation gives CASSQDSRAGQPQHF.

For this clone: The sample contains more than one DNA sequence encoding this CDR3. V gene TRBV18 combines with J gene TRBJ1-1; D not certain. V dropped 4 bases and J dropped 0 bases, with 0 bases sitting between them. Germline V gene lookup returns CDR1 KGHSH and CDR2 LQKENI. There are 11 residues in the CDR3. The CDR3 region has the DNA TGTGCCAGCTCACTGAACACTGAAGCTTTCTTT. As protein: CASSLNTEAFF.

This clone was seen only a few times. The chain joins TRBV4-3 to TRBJ2-1; 8 positions agree with TRBD2. The ends lost 3 bases at V and 7 bases at J; junction bases unmatched: 11. In germline, CDR1 is LGHNA, CDR2 YSLEER. The CDR3 extends over 16 amino acids. CDR3 DNA sequence: TGCGCCAGCAGCCATCCAAGGGCGGGAGGTGGGAATGAGCAGTTCTTC. Its protein product is CASSHPRAGGGNEQFF.

The chain uses TRBV5-1 and TRBJ1-1; D possibly corresponds to TRBD1 (6 bases). Per germline, CDR1 SGHRS and CDR2 YFSETQ. V lost 0 bases and J lost 3, with 12 bases in between. The CDR3 is 15 amino acids. Here the CDR3 DNA reads TGCGCCAGCAGCTTGGACAGGGTATTCGACACTGAAGCTTTCTTT. Translation: CASSLDRVFDTEAFF.

V is TRBV6-5 and J is TRBJ2-7; D is uncertain. V was clipped by 2 bases and J by 4 bases, with 15 bases between them. Germline loops: CDR1 MNHEY, CDR2 SVGAGI. The CDR3 runs to 15 residues. As DNA, the CDR3 is TGTGCCAGCAGTTACACGGCAGGACGCTGGTACGAGCAGTACTTC. Amino acids: CASSYTAGRWYEQYF.

This rearrangement joins TRBV28 to TRBJ1-3; the D gene is possibly TRBD1 (5 bases). The germline CDR1 and CDR2 sequences are MDHEN and SYDVKM. Trimming stripped 9 bases from V and 0 bases from J, with 15 bases between. This CDR3 has 15 residues. The CDR3 DNA follows: TGTGCCAGAATGTCGGGGGGAATCTCTGGAAACACCATATATTTT. Its protein product is CARMSGGISGNTIYF. The full variable domain, rest sourced from reference TRBV28 and TRBJ1-3, is DVKVTQSSRYLVKRTGEKVFLECVQDMDHENMFWYRQDPGLGLRLIYFSYDVKMKEKGDIPEGYSVSREKKERFSLILESASTNQTSMYLCARMSGGISGNTIYFGEGSWLTVV.

V and J are TRBV9 and TRBJ1-1; D remains ambiguous. The CDR3 runs to 12 residues. Trimming took off 3 bases at V and 8 bases at J, with 11 bases between the two ends. Germline lookup yields CDR1 SGDLS and CDR2 YYNGEE. DNA of the CDR3: TGTGCCAGCAGCGCGCCGTCTGGGGAAGCTTTCTTT. Residues: CASSAPSGEAFF.

CDR3: CASVTQCTEAFF. CDR3 DNA: TGCGCCAGCGTGACCCAGTGCACTGAAGCTTTCTTT. The V call is TRBV10-1, the J call TRBJ1-1; the D is unclear. CDR1 and CDR2 (germline): WNHNN, SYGVQD (reference sequence). This CDR3 has 12 amino acids. Trimming left V 8 bases short and J 4 bases short, with 11 bases between.

A few counts support this clone. The rearrangement joins TRBV19 to TRBJ1-1; D is uncertain. The CDR3 length is 15 residues. Germline CDR1 is LNHDA and CDR2 is SQIVND (reference sequence). Between the trimmed V and J ends, which lost 7 bases and 11 bases, there was a span of 26 bases. The CDR3 loop reads CASTIGSRVGDDAFF. CDR3 coding DNA: TGTGCCAGTACCATTGGGTCTAGGGTCGGAGATGATGCTTTCTTT.

The chain carries TRBV7-9 and TRBJ1-1; D possibly corresponds to TRBD1 (6 bases). CDR1 SEHNR and CDR2 FQNEAQ come from the germline V gene (reference sequence). V gave up 4 bases and J gave up 5 bases, with 17 bases separating them. The CDR3 loop spans 15 amino acids. This CDR3 reads CASSSRRGARTEAFF. CDR3 DNA: TGTGCCAGCAGCTCCCGAAGGGGGGCTAGGACTGAAGCTTTCTTT.

This sequence joins TRBV18 and TRBJ2-3; 11 bases line up with TRBD2. Germline CDR1 reads KGHSH; CDR2 reads LQKENI. This CDR3 spans 17 amino acids. Germline trimming cut 3 bases from V and 0 bases from J; bases unmatched to any gene: 5. CDR3 sequence (DNA): TGTGCCAGCTCACCGTTAGCGGGAGGGATTAGCACAGATACGCAGTATTTT. Its protein product is CASSPLAGGISTDTQYF.

This rearrangement joins TRBV6-5 to TRBJ2-5; D gene unclear. With the DNA end fitting TRBJ2-7 better, the J assignment may be wrong. The CDR3 has 10 residues. From germline, CDR1 is MNHEY and CDR2 SVGAGI. The CDR3 nucleotides are TGTGCCAGCAGTACCTACGAGCAGTACTTC. Translated: CASSTYEQYF.

Written as DNA, the CDR3 is TGTGCCAGCAGTACCATGTCGGCCACCTACGGGGAGCAGTACTTC. Its protein product is CASSTMSATYGEQYF. The chain couples TRBV6-5 to TRBJ2-7; D unclear. The CDR3 has 15 residues. V was clipped by 5 bases and J by 7 bases, with 21 bases between them. Germline V gene sequence: CDR1 MNHEY, CDR2 SVGAGI.

This chain connects TRBV19 to TRBJ1-1; D ambiguous. Trimming pared 4 bases from V and 4 bases from J, leaving 13 bases between. The V gene's germline CDR1 is LNHDA and CDR2 SQIVND (reference sequence). CDR3 length: 14 residues. The CDR3 region is CASSRREGGTEAFF. The CDR3, as DNA: TGTGCCAGTAGTAGGCGGGAGGGAGGCACTGAAGCTTTCTTT.

J is TRBJ1-3 and V is TRBV29-1; D remains ambiguous. CDR3 length: 15 amino acids. Germline CDR1 and CDR2: SQVTM and ANQGSEA. V lost 5 bases and J lost 0, with 14 bases in between. CDR3 sequence: CSVSPDGYSGNTIYF. The CDR3 DNA reads TGCAGCGTTTCACCGGACGGATACTCTGGAAACACCATATATTTT.

The table lists this clone with a count of one. The gene calls are TRBV5-1 and TRBJ1-3; D is perhaps TRBD1 (6 bases). V lost 0 bases and J lost 7, with 11 bases in between. The CDR3 spans 14 residues. Per the germline V gene, CDR1 is SGHRS and CDR2 is YFSETQ. CDR3 loop: CASSLAQGWNTIYF. CDR3 nucleotide sequence: TGCGCCAGCAGCTTGGCCCAGGGGTGGAACACCATATATTTT.

The chain has TRBV18 and TRBJ2-1; no reliable D call. Germline lookup yields CDR1 KGHSH and CDR2 LQKENI. Trimming left V 0 bases short and J 1 base short, with 10 bases between. This CDR3 is built from 16 residues. The DNA of the CDR3 is TGTGCCAGCTCACCACCACAGAGCTCTTCCTACAATGAGCAGTTCTTC. This translates into CASSPPQSSSYNEQFF. The entire variable domain, with the rest obtained from reference TRBV18 and TRBJ2-1, is as follows: NAGVMQNPRHLVRRRGQEARLRCSPMKGHSHVYWYRQLPEEGLKFMVYLQKENIIDESGMPKERFSAEFPKEGPSILRIQQVVRGDSAAYFCASSPPQSSSYNEQFFGPGTRLTVL.

This clone was seen just once. V is TRBV15 and J is TRBJ2-7, with TRBD2 as a possible D gene (5 bases). Germline lookup yields CDR1 LNHNV and CDR2 YYDKDF (reference sequence). The V gene lost 5 bases and the J gene lost 6 bases, with 20 bases spanning the gap. This CDR3 spans 15 amino acids. CDR3 sequence reads: CATSLGVQYGLEQYF. CDR3 nucleotides: TGTGCCACCAGCTTGGGCGTGCAGTACGGACTCGAGCAGTACTTC.

The table lists this clone with a few counts. This sequence joins TRBV11-1 and TRBJ2-3; a possible D gene is TRBD2 (5 bases). Germline values: CDR1 SGHAT, CDR2 FQDESV (reference sequence). The CDR3 loop spans 14 amino acids. V gave up 5 bases and J gave up 6 bases, with 15 bases separating them. CDR3 bases: TGTGCCAGCAGCCTCCGGTTCGAGCGGGATACGCAGTATTTT. It yields the protein CASSLRFERDTQYF.

The rearrangement joins TRBV5-1 to TRBJ2-1, with D hard to call. The V and J ends lost 0 bases and 6 bases respectively, with 7 bases between them. This CDR3 is 13 amino acids long. From germline, CDR1 is SGHRS and CDR2 YFSETQ. The CDR3 DNA follows: TGCGCCAGCAGCTTGGGACTTCGCAATGAGCAGTTCTTC. Translated, it gives CASSLGLRNEQFF.

The CDR3 DNA reads TGTGCCAGCAGTTCCCTAGCGGGAGTTTCCTACGAGCAGTACTTC. Its translation is CASSSLAGVSYEQYF. The chain has TRBV7-8 and TRBJ2-7; TRBD2 aligns across 10 bases. The CDR3 has 15 amino acids. V shed 6 bases, J shed 1 base, and the junction held 6 bases outside the gene matches. Germline CDR1 reads SGHVS; CDR2 reads FQNEAQ.

Comment on this clone: The CDR3 end shows no conserved phenylalanine or tryptophan, and so a read error is likely. This chain connects TRBV18 to TRBJ2-7, with D possibly being TRBD1 or TRBD2 (5 bases each). Germline V gene sequence: CDR1 KGHSH, CDR2 LQKENI. V was cut by 3 bases and J by 6 bases, with 9 bases left in between. This CDR3 has 12 residues. CDR3 amino acids: CASSPPGPEQYL. The CDR3 DNA sequence: TGTGCCAGCTCACCTCCGGGGCCCGAGCAGTACCTC.

The chain has TRBV27 and TRBJ2-7; 10 nucleotides align to TRBD1. The V gene's germline CDR1 is MNHEY and CDR2 SMNVEV (reference sequence). The CDR3 spans 14 residues. V shed 6 bases, J shed 7 bases, and the junction held 9 bases outside the gene matches. The CDR3 spells CASRGTGALREQYF. CDR3 nucleotides: TGTGCCAGCAGAGGGACAGGGGCCCTCAGGGAGCAGTACTTC.

The genes are TRBV5-6 and TRBJ1-2; D possibly corresponds to TRBD1 (6 bases). CDR1 is SGHDT and CDR2 is YYEEEE in the germline V gene. The CDR3 extends over 13 amino acids. The germline V and J ends were trimmed by 5 bases and 2 bases, with 10 bases remaining between them. The CDR3 here is CASRPGHNYGYTF. CDR3 coding DNA: TGTGCCAGCAGGCCGGGACACAACTATGGCTACACCTTC.

Regarding this clone: The same CDR3 arises from other DNA sequences in this sample as well. The chain links TRBV11-3 to TRBJ2-3; D perhaps matches TRBD2 (5 bases). Germline V gene data show CDR1 as SGHNT and CDR2 as YENEEA. The V end lost 1 base, the J end lost 9 bases, and 8 bases lay between the germline ends. This CDR3 has 12 residues. CDR3 residues: CASSLGRETQYF. CDR3 nucleotide sequence: TGTGCCAGCAGCTTAGGAAGGGAGACGCAGTATTTT.

As DNA, the CDR3 is TGTGCCAGCAGCCCGTGGACAGGGTTGGGGTACGAGCAGTACTTC. Amino acid sequence: CASSPWTGLGYEQYF. V usage is TRBV7-8 and J usage is TRBJ2-7, with TRBD1 matching over 8 bases. There are 15 residues in the CDR3. The germline V gene encodes CDR1 SGHVS and CDR2 FQNEAQ. V shed 5 bases, J shed 4 bases, and the junction held 10 bases outside the gene matches.